This T cell receptor beta chain stems from a study of response to subunit inactivated influenza vaccine. Study conclusions and caveats: Authors suggested that a seasonal influenza vaccination recruits few new T cells each time.

Germline V gene sequence: CDR1 MDHEN, CDR2 SYDVKM. Deletions cut 5 bases from V and 3 bases from J, with 23 bases between. The CDR3 loop spans 17 amino acids. About this clonotype itself: Its matching antigen is unknown.

TCRdb itself ran the RT-PCR reads through MiXCR, one entry per CDR3 protein. The profile covers 500,000 to 600,000 distinct CDR3 sequences, with 12% to 15% appearing a single time and approximately 10% taken by the ten largest. The sequence derives from a man aged 45-65 years who received an inactivated influenza vaccine. This chain connects TRBV28 to TRBJ2-7; D perhaps matches TRBD2 (6 bases). The material sequenced was PBMCs from blood, taken roughly 12 days after vaccination. The CDR3 here is CASSPIIIGGPNYEQYF. The CDR3 DNA reads TGTGCCAGCAGTCCCATTATTATCGGGGGACCCAACTACGAGCAGTACTTC.